The subject of this entry is one T cell receptor beta chain. Its recognized antigen is unknown. No per-base quality is available; no much larger clone lies one base away. The entry originates in a study of T cell repertoires in cytomegalovirus infection (dated by TCRdb to about 2019). The study in broad terms: Alongside well-studied HLA-B-restricted epitopes, the peptide stimulations were aimed at recently identified HLA-C-restricted CMV epitopes, whose presentation resists viral immunomodulation. Because public TCR beta signatures pointed to carriage of CMV infection together with the matching HLA type, the HLA type of each donor mattered for the analysis. Results and caveats for the whole study, not just this receptor: Carriers of CMV infection plus the relevant HLA type were discriminated by the cumulative frequency of public TCR beta family members in the study cohort and in an independent roughly 350-donor cohort. In the ex vivo response, HLA-C-restricted CMV-specific TCR beta clonotypes were dominant, and in two of eight donors the single most frequent clonotype came from this HLA-C-restricted group.

What this sample's treatment or condition label stands for: in vitro stimulation with specific CMV peptide epitopes to enrich CMV-specific T cells. Sequencing took place on an Illumina HiSeq 1500. TCRdb applied fastp at Q25 and MiXCR to the public reads, then kept only in-frame beta chains. Every entry covers one CDR3 protein and lists the most common genes and DNA from its rows. Recorded for this sample are 450,000 to 600,000 distinct CDR3 sequences; 30% to 40% of them occurred a single time. The top ten clones comprise 15% to 20% of the sample. V lost 5 bases and J lost 5 bases; the stretch between them is 10 bases long. Reading from cysteine to phenylalanine, the CDR3 counts 14 amino acids. Only the CDR3 region is kept as DNA, spanning 42 bases read in frame from base 1. CDR1 and CDR2, looked up from the germline V gene (reference sequence), are LNHDA and SQIVND.

The V and J segments used are TRBV19 and TRBJ1-6, and the D gene may be TRBD1, 5 bases matching. The receptor was isolated from a human donor in good health (CMV status not recorded). Some clones in this sample may be carry-over from other donors' samples. The sample in question was cultured PBMCs, obtained from culture after CMV antigen stimulation. The DNA sequence follows: TGTGCCAGTAGTCCCCTGGGGGATAATTCACCCCTCCACTTT. This is translated as CASSPLGDNSPLHF.